These 9 T cell receptor beta chains came from one sample sequenced in a study of Ad26.COV2.S vaccination and SARS-CoV-2 variants. Repertoires were generated with immunoSEQ multiplex PCR, while TCRdb's copy carries only in-frame clones and drops some. The repertoire includes around 370,000 clones, about 90% of them detected once, and roughly 3.9% sits in the top ten. The sequences come from peripheral blood, collected after recovery from COVID-19. These TCRs come from a human donor who had recovered from COVID-19.

J is TRBJ2-5 and V is TRBV27; D uncertain. The CDR3 has 10 residues. The V gene's germline CDR1 is MNHEY and CDR2 SMNVEV (reference sequence). V lost 8 bases to trimming and J lost 4 bases, with 5 bases between them. The CDR3 DNA is TGTGCCAGCGCGTTAGAGACCCAGTACTTC. Amino acids: CASALETQYF.

The rearrangement joins TRBV9 to TRBJ1-2; D is unclear. Per the germline V gene, CDR1 is SGDLS and CDR2 is YYNGEE. Deletions cut 4 bases from V and 5 bases from J, with 15 bases between. The CDR3 extends over 14 amino acids. CDR3 protein: CASSLQIVGYGYTF. Written as DNA, the CDR3 is TGTGCCAGCAGCCTACAGATCGTCGGGTATGGCTACACCTTC.

The rearrangement joins TRBV7-2 to TRBJ1-2, with a weak D call TRBD1 (6 bases). Trimming pared 1 base from V and 2 bases from J, leaving 20 bases between. Germline-derived CDR1 and CDR2 are SGHTA and FQGNSA. This CDR3 contains 18 residues. The CDR3 loop is CASSLEGGSGSHNYGYTF. In nucleotides, the CDR3 is TGTGCCAGCAGCTTAGAGGGGGGTTCGGGCTCCCACAACTATGGCTACACCTTC.

The gene calls are TRBV3-1 (or the pseudogene TRBV3-2) and TRBJ2-7; D is unresolved. Trimming took off 1 base at V and 4 bases at J, with 5 bases between the two ends. Germline V gives CDR1 LGHDT, CDR2 YNNKEL (reference sequence). There are 12 residues in the CDR3. CDR3 nucleotides: TGTGCCAGCAGCCAAGCAGAGTACGAGCAGTACTTC. As protein: CASSQAEYEQYF.

The chain is built from TRBV28 and TRBJ2-7; D not certain. Trimming cost V 7 bases and J 0 bases, with 10 bases left between them. The CDR3 length is 13 residues. Germline V lookup: CDR1 MDHEN, CDR2 SYDVKM. CDR3 DNA: TGTGCCAGCAAGCAAGGCTCCTCCTACGAGCAGTACTTC. This codes for CASKQGSSYEQYF.

The chain is built from TRBV11-2 and TRBJ2-7; TRBD1 is a possible D gene (5 bases). Trimming removed 4 bases at V and 4 bases at J, with 26 bases between. Germline V gene data show CDR1 as SGHAT and CDR2 as FQNNGV. This CDR3 has 18 amino acids. CDR3 in DNA: TGTGCCAGCAGCTCCTACCGGTTAGGGGCTGCCCCCCTATACGAGCAGTACTTC. Translation: CASSSYRLGAAPLYEQYF.

The chain has TRBV12-3 or TRBV12-4 and TRBJ1-6; perhaps TRBD1 as D (5 bases). This CDR3 has 13 amino acids. Trimming shortened V by 2 bases and J by 10 bases, and 9 bases separated the two germline ends. CDR3 in amino acids: CASSLQGKSPLHF. The CDR3 DNA is TGTGCCAGCAGTTTACAGGGCAAATCACCCCTCCACTTT.

The chain is built from TRBV10-2 and TRBJ2-3, with no clear D. Germline V gives CDR1 WSHSY, CDR2 SAAADI. Trimming took off 8 bases at V and 3 bases at J, with 3 bases between the two ends. CDR3 size: 10 residues. The DNA for the CDR3 is TGCGCCAGCGCGACAGATACGCAGTATTTT. Translation gives CASATDTQYF.

The chain is built from TRBV20-1 and TRBJ1-2; D remains ambiguous. Germline values: CDR1 DFQATT, CDR2 SNEGSKA (reference sequence). V lost 1 base and J 8 bases, leaving 8 bases between the germline ends. This CDR3 comprises 11 residues. CDR3 nucleotide sequence: TGCAGTGCTAGAGGGTCGAGAGGCTACACCTTC. This encodes CSARGSRGYTF.